This T cell receptor beta chain was documented in a study of blood T cell repertoires in COVID-19. The overall study: From T cells, B-cell-depleted T cells, or PBMCs came the material, which was cDNA or gDNA.

Per the authors' pipeline: Estimated nucleated cell counts came from reference gene primer amplification. TCRdb's copy holds only in-frame clones and misses some; the assay was immunoSEQ multiplex PCR. V, J and clone size are those of that table, while D and trimming were read from the DNA. The table includes roughly 150,000 clones, 76% detected once. V gave up 5 bases and J gave up 5 bases, with 8 bases separating them. This CDR3 has 12 residues. Germline CDR1 and CDR2: WNHNN and SYGVQD (reference sequence). The rearrangement uses TRBV10-1 and TRBJ2-3; the D is unclear. Sequencing was carried out using peripheral blood. The receptor comes from a man aged 60 to 75 with acute or convalescent COVID-19. The CDR3 spells CASSTPRDTQYF. In nucleotides, the CDR3 is TGCGCCAGCAGTACGCCGCGAGATACGCAGTATTTT.